These T cell receptor beta chains were read from a single sample in a study of T cells in Graves' hyperthyroidism and ophthalmopathy. TCRdb re-called the multiplex PCR reads with MiXCR, one entry per CDR3 protein. The top ten hold under 8.5% of the sample, which has approximately 640,000 distinct CDR3 sequences, about 45% seen once. Specimen: peripheral blood or thyroid tissue (not recorded which). The receptors stem from an adult man with Graves' disease, either hyperthyroidism or ophthalmopathy (not recorded which). Each CDR3 is given with its conserved first and last residue. The D gene is left open where the match is weak. The listing skips clone size in some rows; elsewhere it reads once, few, many or a size class.

D	V	J	length	size	CDR3	DNA
-	TRBV5-1	TRBJ2-2	17	-	CASSLGLGVTNTGELFF	TGCGCCAGCAGCTTGGGATTAGGGGTGACGAACACCGGGGAGCTGTTTTTT
-	TRBV7-2	TRBJ1-4	14	once	CASSLAPLGEKLFF	TGTGCCAGCAGCTTAGCCCCCCTGGGTGAAAAACTGTTTTTT
-	TRBV11-2	TRBJ1-1	14	-	CASSLEFGNTEAFF	TGTGCCAGCAGCTTAGAATTCGGGAACACTGAAGCTTTCTTT
-	TRBV12-3/TRBV12-4	TRBJ1-5	14	few	CASRSFYSNQPQHF	TGTGCCAGCAGATCATTTTATAGCAATCAGCCCCAGCATTTT
TRBD1	TRBV20-1	TRBJ1-2	13	-	CSASGTGDYGYTF	TGCAGTGCTTCCGGGACAGGAGACTATGGCTACACCTTC
-	TRBV6-5	TRBJ1-3	13	-	CASRAGQGNTIYF	TGTGCCAGCAGAGCAGGACAGGGAAACACCATATATTTT
-	TRBV9	TRBJ1-6	15	many	CASSLSGESNSPLHF	TGTGCCAGCAGCCTATCAGGGGAGTCGAATTCACCCCTCCACTTT
-	TRBV20-1	TRBJ1-6	14	-	CSATGGSGNSPLHF	TGCAGTGCCACGGGAGGTTCGGGGAATTCACCCCTCCACTTT
-	TRBV6-2/TRBV6-3	TRBJ2-7	14	-	CASSFSRDGYEQYF	TGTGCCAGCAGTTTCTCCAGGGACGGGTACGAGCAGTACTTC
TRBD1	TRBV29-1	TRBJ2-2	11	many	CSGGHTGELFF	TGCTCAGGGGGCCACACCGGGGAGCTGTTTTTT
-	TRBV7-9	TRBJ2-6	16	-	CASSFDGVTGANVLTF	TGTGCCAGCAGCTTCGACGGGGTTACTGGGGCCAACGTCCTGACTTTC
TRBD2	TRBV5-1	TRBJ2-2	15	-	CASSQSGGLTGELFF	TGCGCCAGCAGCCAAAGCGGGGGGTTGACCGGGGAGCTGTTTTTT
TRBD1	TRBV12-3/TRBV12-4	TRBJ1-2	15	-	CASSLNPGGNYGYTF	TGTGCCAGCAGTCTAAATCCAGGGGGCAACTATGGCTACACCTTC
TRBD1	TRBV7-9	TRBJ1-2	14	-	CASSGGQFDYGYTF	TGTGCCAGCAGCGGGGGACAGTTCGACTATGGCTACACCTTC
-	TRBV6-6	TRBJ1-4	13	-	CASSSGDNEKLFF	TGTGCCAGCAGTTCAGGGGATAATGAAAAACTGTTTTTT
TRBD1	TRBV2	TRBJ1-2	16	-	CASSPPEKNRGDGYTF	TGTGCCAGCTCACCACCGGAGAAAAACAGGGGTGATGGCTACACCTTC
TRBD1	TRBV20-1	TRBJ2-6	17	-	CSAGPRQGMIWANVLTF	TGCAGTGCTGGCCCCCGACAGGGTATGATCTGGGCCAACGTCCTGACTTTC
-	TRBV29-1	TRBJ1-2	12	-	CSVIKGGHGYTF	TGCAGCGTCATCAAGGGGGGGCATGGCTACACCTTC
-	TRBV5-5	TRBJ1-4	15	many	CASSPRPGIEEKLFF	TGTGCCAGCAGCCCACGTCCAGGGATAGAGGAAAAACTGTTTTTT
-	TRBV6-1	TRBJ1-1	13	few	CASSFSLATEAFF	TGTGCCAGCAGTTTTAGTCTCGCCACTGAAGCTTTCTTT
-	TRBV20-1	TRBJ1-5	13	few	CSARDISGRPQHF	TGCAGTGCTAGAGATATATCGGGTAGGCCCCAGCATTTT
-	TRBV9	TRBJ1-2	13	-	CASSVGGSVGYTF	TGTGCCAGCAGCGTAGGCGGGTCTGTTGGCTACACCTTC
-	TRBV7-9	TRBJ2-2	14	few	CASRTPGGSGELFF	TGTGCCAGCAGAACTCCAGGGGGGTCCGGGGAGCTGTTTTTT
TRBD1	TRBV7-9	TRBJ2-7	16	few	CASSLGGAQGAYEQYF	TGTGCCAGCAGCTTAGGAGGGGCGCAGGGGGCCTACGAGCAGTACTTC